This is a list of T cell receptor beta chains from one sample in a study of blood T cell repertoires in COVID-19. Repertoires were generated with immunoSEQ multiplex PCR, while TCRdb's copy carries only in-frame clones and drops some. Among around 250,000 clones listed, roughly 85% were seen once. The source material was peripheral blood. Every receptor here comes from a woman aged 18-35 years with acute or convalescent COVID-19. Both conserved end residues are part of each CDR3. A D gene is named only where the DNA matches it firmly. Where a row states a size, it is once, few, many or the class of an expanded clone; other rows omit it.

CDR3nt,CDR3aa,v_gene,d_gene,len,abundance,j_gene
TGTGCCAGCCGGTTAGAGGGGGCTTTTTACAATGAGCAGTTCTTC,CASRLEGAFYNEQFF,TRBV6-5,TRBD1,15,.,TRBJ2-1
TGTGCCAGTAGTATCGGACAGGGGTATTTTATTGGGGACACCGGGGAGCTGTTTTTT,CASSIGQGYFIGDTGELFF,TRBV19,TRBD1,19,.,TRBJ2-2
TGTGCCAGCAGCGCGACAGGGAGCTCCTACAATGAGCAGTTCTTC,CASSATGSSYNEQFF,TRBV28,TRBD1,15,.,TRBJ2-1
TGTGCCAGCAGTTCAGGGGGCCCCTCTGGAAACACCATATATTTT,CASSSGGPSGNTIYF,TRBV6-5,TRBD1,15,.,TRBJ1-3
TGTGCCAGTAGTCCGGGACAGGGAGCTACTGAAGCTTTCTTT,CASSPGQGATEAFF,TRBV19,TRBD1,14,.,TRBJ1-1
TGCGCCAGCAGCCATCAGACAGGGATCACAGATACGCAGTATTTT,CASSHQTGITDTQYF,TRBV4-1,TRBD1,15,once,TRBJ2-3
TGTGCCAGCAGCTTAAGGACTAGCGGGCACAATGAGCAGTTCTTC,CASSLRTSGHNEQFF,TRBV11-3,TRBD2,15,.,TRBJ2-1
TGTGCCAGCAGCTTAGACCGGGGGACTTATGGCTACACCTTC,CASSLDRGTYGYTF,TRBV11-1,.,14,.,TRBJ1-2
TGTGCCAGCAGCTACAGGGGAACAGGGGCCAACGTCCTGACTTTC,CASSYRGTGANVLTF,TRBV6-5,TRBD1,15,once,TRBJ2-6
TGTGCCAGTAGTATTTACGGGCAGGGAAGTTCACCCCTCCACTTT,CASSIYGQGSSPLHF,TRBV19,.,15,.,TRBJ1-6
TGTGCCAGCGTTTCCGGGACAGGGTTTGGGACTGAAGCTTTCTTT,CASVSGTGFGTEAFF,TRBV28,TRBD1,15,.,TRBJ1-1